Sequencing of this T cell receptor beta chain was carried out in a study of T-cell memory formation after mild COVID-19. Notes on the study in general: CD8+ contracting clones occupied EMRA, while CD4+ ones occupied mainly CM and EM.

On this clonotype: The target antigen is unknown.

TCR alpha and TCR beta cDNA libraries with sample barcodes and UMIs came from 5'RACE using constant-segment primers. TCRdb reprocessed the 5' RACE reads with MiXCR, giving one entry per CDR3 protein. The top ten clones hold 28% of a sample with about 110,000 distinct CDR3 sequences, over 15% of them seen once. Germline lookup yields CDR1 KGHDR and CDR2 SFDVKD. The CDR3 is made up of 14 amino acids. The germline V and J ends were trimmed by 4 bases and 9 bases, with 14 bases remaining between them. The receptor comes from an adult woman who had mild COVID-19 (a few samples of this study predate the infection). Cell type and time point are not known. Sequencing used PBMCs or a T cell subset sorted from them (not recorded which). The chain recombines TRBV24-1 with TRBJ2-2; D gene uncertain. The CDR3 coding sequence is TGTGCCACCAGTGACGACCGCCCCGCGAGGGAGCTGTTTTTT. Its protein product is CATSDDRPARELFF.